The present T cell receptor (beta chain) was sequenced within a study of blood T cell repertoires in COVID-19. At the level of the study: The United States, Italy and Spain provided the acute and convalescent COVID-19 samples. Sources were T cells, B-cell-depleted T cells, or PBMCs; the material itself was cDNA or gDNA.

Seattle-derived patients entered the study during active infection and were followed longitudinally. CDR3 size: 12 residues. Germline loops: CDR1 MDHEN, CDR2 SYDVKM. The V and J ends lost 2 bases and 5 bases respectively, with 4 bases between them. How the authors handled the data: Amplification with reference gene primers provided the estimates of nucleated cell counts. Data came from immunoSEQ multiplex PCR; TCRdb stores just in-frame clones and leaves some out. V, J and clone size were drawn from that table, and D and trimming were deduced from the DNA. The top ten clones hold 2% to 2.5% of a sample with 300,000 or so clones, 91% of them seen once.

The chain couples TRBV28 to TRBJ1-5; D is undetermined. The receptor was derived from a woman aged 30 to 39 with COVID-19, enrolled during active disease. Sequences were obtained from peripheral blood. CDR3 nucleotides: TGTGCCAGCAGTTTACCGGATCAGCCCCAGCATTTT. The encoded protein is CASSLPDQPQHF.